These 5 T cell receptor beta chains originate from one sample sequenced in a study of blood T cell repertoires in COVID-19. Produced via immunoSEQ multiplex PCR; TCRdb's table is partial and in-frame only. The sample holds 120,000 to 150,000 clones, about 87% seen once. Source material: peripheral blood. The receptor set was obtained from a human donor in a cohort sampled during active COVID-19.

This chain links TRBV29-1 with TRBJ2-1, with 9 bases fitting TRBD1. Per the germline V gene, CDR1 is SQVTM and CDR2 is ANQGSEA. The CDR3 has 14 amino acids. V lost 6 bases and J lost 7; bases outside the gene matches: 10. The CDR3 is CSVTGTGRRNEQFF. DNA for the CDR3: TGCAGCGTGACCGGGACAGGGAGGAGAAATGAGCAGTTCTTC.

The gene calls are TRBV3-1 (or the pseudogene TRBV3-2) and TRBJ2-1, with TRBD2 matching 8 bases. Germline V gene lookup returns CDR1 LGHDT and CDR2 YNNKEL (reference sequence). The CDR3 runs to 12 residues. V shed 1 base and J 12 bases; nucleotides not matched to a gene: 2. The CDR3 nucleotides are TGTGCCAGCAGCCAAGTCCGGGGGGGGCAGTTCTTC. It codes for CASSQVRGGQFF.

V usage is TRBV19 and J usage is TRBJ1-2; 9 nucleotides agree with TRBD1. CDR1 LNHDA and CDR2 SQIVND come from the germline V gene (reference sequence). This CDR3 is built from 15 residues. The V segment lost 3 bases and the J segment 4 bases; nucleotides outside the gene matches: 6. The CDR3 coding sequence is TGTGCCAGTAGTATCCGGGACAGGGTTATCTATGGCTACACCTTC. It translates to CASSIRDRVIYGYTF.

This rearrangement joins TRBV6-5 to TRBJ2-2; 8 bases agree with TRBD2. V dropped 6 bases and J dropped 2; count of bases not matched to a gene: 5. Germline lookup yields CDR1 MNHEY and CDR2 SVGAGI. This CDR3 comprises 15 residues. The CDR3 reads CASRRTSLNTGELFF. CDR3 nucleotides: TGTGCCAGCAGACGGACTAGCTTAAACACCGGGGAGCTGTTTTTT.

V gene TRBV19 combines with J gene TRBJ1-1; 9 bases line up with TRBD1. From germline, CDR1 is LNHDA and CDR2 SQIVND (reference sequence). The V and J ends lost 3 bases and 4 bases, in that order; junction bases with no gene match: 6. This CDR3 is built from 15 residues. The DNA of the CDR3 is TGTGCCAGTAGTATTAGAGGACAGGGGAGCACTGAAGCTTTCTTT. Its protein product is CASSIRGQGSTEAFF.